The 17 T cell receptor beta chains below were found in one sample sequenced in a study of vaccination and CD4 T cells after COVID-19. An Oncomine TCR Beta short-read assay was used to sequence the DNA from cultured CD4+ T cells. TCRdb re-analysed the PCR reads in MiXCR, keeping a single row per CDR3 protein. The repertoire holds several thousand distinct CDR3 sequences, with approximately 50% as singletons. Their cognate antigens are unknown. This sample's treatment: approximately nine-day PBMC culture with coronavirus spike peptide pools or control peptides (ViraFEST assay). The sample taken for sequencing was CD4+ T cells from blood, cultured in vitro. These receptor sequences come from a human donor who had recovered from COVID-19.

There are a few counts of this clonotype. This CDR3 is CATSSLIWGTEETQYF. In DNA, the CDR3 is TGTGCCACCAGCTCACTGATCTGGGGCACCGAAGAGACCCAGTACTTC. This chain uses TRBV15 with TRBJ2-5; D possibly corresponds to TRBD1 (5 bases). The CDR3 consists of 16 residues. Trimming left V 5 bases short and J 3 bases short, with 19 bases between. Germline V lookup: CDR1 LNHNV, CDR2 YYDKDF (reference sequence).

This chain uses TRBV20-1 with TRBJ2-3; 11 nucleotides align to TRBD2. Looked up from germline, CDR1 is DFQATT and CDR2 is SNEGSKA (reference sequence). This CDR3 region has 14 residues. V was clipped by 5 bases and J by 5 bases; unmatched bases: 6. CDR3 sequence: CSALAGGPGDTQYF. The CDR3, as DNA: TGCAGTGCTTTAGCGGGGGGGCCGGGAGATACGCAGTATTTT.

V gene TRBV21-1 combines with J gene TRBJ1-5; the D call TRBD1 from the table was never checked on the DNA. TRBV21-1 has pseudogene status. There are 15 residues in the CDR3. The DNA of the CDR3 is TGTGCCAGCAGCCGAAGGACCGTCCCGAATCAGCCCCAGCATTTT. Its translation: CASSRRTVPNQPQHF.

This clonotype came up a few times. The rearrangement uses TRBV27 and TRBJ2-7; 7 nucleotides agree with TRBD2. V gave up 0 bases and J gave up 2 bases; unmatched junction bases: 4. CDR1 is MNHEY and CDR2 is SMNVEV in the germline V gene (reference sequence). The CDR3 contains 15 residues. This chain's CDR3 is CASSLSSGNTYEQYF. As DNA, the CDR3 is TGTGCCAGCAGTTTATCCAGCGGGAACACCTACGAGCAGTACTTC.

V usage is TRBV10-3 and J usage is TRBJ2-7, with 10 bases lining up with TRBD2. CDR1 ENHRY and CDR2 SYGVKD come from the germline V gene. V lost 5 bases to trimming and J lost 5 bases; unmatched junction nucleotides: 9. The length of the CDR3 is 15 residues. The chain's CDR3 is CAISPTSGAPHEQYF. The CDR3 region has the DNA TGTGCCATCAGTCCAACTAGCGGGGCCCCCCACGAGCAGTACTTC.

This clonotype was seen only a few times. The chain recombines TRBV7-2 with TRBJ2-7, with unresolved D. The CDR3 covers 12 residues. Deletions cut 7 bases from V and 6 bases from J, with 13 bases between. Germline assignment: CDR1 SGHTA and CDR2 FQGNSA. The CDR3 sequence is CASTVTMGEQYF. CDR3 nucleotide sequence: TGTGCCAGCACCGTGACCATGGGCGAGCAGTACTTC.

V gene TRBV3-1 combines with J gene TRBJ1-2; weak D call: TRBD1 (5 bases). CDR1 and CDR2 from the germline V gene are LGHDT and YNNKEL (reference sequence). The CDR3 consists of 15 residues. The V end lost 4 bases, the J end lost 4 bases, and 16 bases lay between the germline ends. The CDR3 sequence: CASSLKAQGCYGYTF. Written as DNA, the CDR3 is TGTGCCAGCAGCCTAAAAGCCCAGGGTTGCTATGGCTACACCTTC.

V is TRBV24-1 and J is TRBJ2-1; no reliable D call. The germline gives CDR1 KGHDR, CDR2 SFDVKD. V lost 4 bases, J lost 7 bases, and 7 bases lay in between. The CDR3 spans 12 residues. Written as DNA, the CDR3 is TGTGCCACCAGTGAGTCTAGAAATGAGCAGTTCTTC. This codes for CATSESRNEQFF.

The J gene is TRBJ1-3, the V gene TRBV6-1, with D hard to call. This CDR3 contains 15 residues. Trimming cost V 0 bases and J 0 bases, with 6 bases left between them. Germline CDR1 is MNHNS and CDR2 is SASEGT. The CDR3 loop is CASSEAFDSGNTIYF. The CDR3 region has the DNA TGTGCCAGCAGTGAAGCCTTCGACTCTGGAAACACCATATATTTT.

The V gene is TRBV20-1, the J gene TRBJ2-7; no reliable D call. V dropped 2 bases and J dropped 5 bases, with 7 bases sitting between them. CDR3 length: 11 amino acids. Germline CDR1 and CDR2: DFQATT and SNEGSKA (reference sequence). The CDR3 nucleotides are TGCAGTGCTAGAAGGCGAGACGAGCAGTACTTC. Translated: CSARRRDEQYF.

There are a few counts of this clonotype. V gene TRBV6-1 combines with J gene TRBJ1-2; no firm D call. CDR3 length: 13 residues. Looked up from germline, CDR1 is MNHNS and CDR2 is SASEGT. Trimming removed 6 bases from V and 4 bases from J, with 12 bases in between. The CDR3, as DNA: TGTGCCAGCAGGGTCGGACCGAGCTATGGCTACACCTTC. Protein: CASRVGPSYGYTF.

This clonotype has just one count. The gene calls are TRBV5-1 and TRBJ1-1, with 8 bases lining up with TRBD1. The CDR3 totals 17 residues. Germline V CDR1 and CDR2: SGHRS, YFSETQ. V shed 0 bases, J shed 4 bases, and the junction held 11 bases outside the gene matches. CDR3 region: CASSLGARGRGGTEAFF. CDR3 sequence (DNA): TGCGCCAGCAGCTTGGGGGCCAGGGGGCGCGGGGGCACTGAAGCTTTCTTT.

The V gene is TRBV5-1, the J gene TRBJ2-7; 8 bases are shared with TRBD1. The CDR3 spans 15 residues. Germline V gives CDR1 SGHRS, CDR2 YFSETQ. The V gene end was trimmed by 0 bases and the J gene end by 5 bases; junction bases not matched to a gene: 7. The CDR3 loop is CASSLGAGGIHEQYF. CDR3 coding DNA: TGCGCCAGCAGCTTGGGGGCAGGGGGCATCCACGAGCAGTACTTC.

V and J are TRBV28 and TRBJ2-2; D may be TRBD1 or TRBD2 (5 bases each). V lost 6 bases, J lost 9 bases, and 20 bases lay in between. Germline CDR1 reads MDHEN; CDR2 reads SYDVKM. This CDR3 contains 15 residues. Here the CDR3 reads CASSSLEGSRRELFF. The DNA of the CDR3 is TGTGCCAGCAGCTCCTTAGAGGGGTCCCGCCGGGAGCTGTTTTTT.

As DNA, the CDR3 is TGTGCCAGCAGGAACGGCGGACAGGGGATCTTAGATACGCAGTATTTT. Translation gives CASRNGGQGILDTQYF. The gene calls are TRBV6-1 and TRBJ2-3; 9 bases align to TRBD1. The CDR3 runs 16 residues. Germline V gene sequence: CDR1 MNHNS, CDR2 SASEGT. J was trimmed by 5 bases and V by 6 bases; bases with no gene match: 12.

In regard to this clonotype: The junction does not match germline at one end; this may be a read error. This rearrangement joins TRBV6-2 or TRBV6-3 to TRBJ2-1; D is undetermined. The CDR3 sequence is 12 residues long. The germline gives CDR1 MNHEY, CDR2 SVGEGT. The CDR3: CASSLDRTSTNF. DNA for the CDR3: TGTGCCAGCAGCCTGGACCGGACCTCAACCAACTTC.

The V gene is TRBV30, the J gene TRBJ2-3, with D perhaps given as TRBD1 or TRBD2 (7 bases each). From germline, CDR1 is GTSNPN and CDR2 SVGIG (reference sequence). The V and J ends lost 3 bases and 5 bases respectively, with 18 bases between them. This CDR3 comprises 15 residues. The CDR3 here is CAWSTSGGRGDTQYF. CDR3 sequence (DNA): TGTGCCTGGAGCACTTCAGGGGGGAGGGGAGATACGCAGTATTTT.